This record concerns one T cell receptor (beta chain) sequence. Its antigen is still unknown. Per-base qualities were not stored, and no clone one base away is much larger. This sample was included in a study of T cell responses to AZD1222 COVID-19 vaccine (dated by TCRdb to 2020 to 2022). Background for the entire study: TCR sequencing covered 230 to 250 trial participants: roughly 200 given two doses of AZD1222 and around 26 given two doses of MenACWY control vaccine. Trial participants were enrolled by age into subgroups of 18-55, 56-69 and 70-plus years, and roughly 150, 30 and 60 TCR-sequenced participants, respectively, were included in these subgroups. The full study reports these points: After two AZD1222 doses, spike-specific TCR breadth and depth were significantly higher than at day 0 and than in MenACWY recipients. Because no samples from the day 14 peak response were available, repertoires could be characterized only after the peak T cell response. Reportedly, almost half of the unique spike-specific TCRs recognized epitopes lying outside the regions that are mutated in the B.1.351 and B.1.1.7 variants. Participants were mostly white British, with more females than males. The authors suggested clonal diversity may have been underestimated. CD4 TCRs associated with the vaccine covered the entire spike protein, and the dominant responses were in regions 160-218 and 743-854. Conclusions about previously exposed vaccinees were limited because only a handful of AZD1222 recipients were SARS-CoV-2 seropositive at baseline. The 56-69-year group was small, and its depth increase did not reach significance, likely because of low power.

As encoded in the germline V gene, CDR1 is SGHVS while CDR2 is FNYEAQ. Measured from the cysteine to the phenylalanine, the CDR3 is 17 residues long. Only the CDR3 portion is preserved as DNA: 51 bases, with reading frame beginning at the first base. Compared with germline, V lacks 5 bases and J lacks 0 bases; bases without a gene match: 10. The CDR3 regions of human TCRbeta chains were analyzed by immunosequencing. Per the authors' processing: TCRs in the repertoires were matched against a reference library of SARS-CoV-2-specific TCRs that had been generated with the MIRA antigen-specificity platform. Breadth meant the fraction of unique TCRs that were SARS-CoV-2-associated, whereas depth meant the fraction of total T cells that were SARS-CoV-2-associated. Using the MIRA data, each spike-specific TCR was assigned both to the spike region to which the TCR was reactive and to a CD4 or CD8 class. Log10-transformed breadth and depth values were compared by one-way ANOVA with Sidak's multiple comparisons tests. Entries here come from immuneACCESS through TCRdb and include only in-frame sequences with V and J called. Some clones fail to appear in such tables; in the studies checked, an unresolved V gene covers under half of the shortfall, and the cause of the remainder is unknown. V and J calls and clone size follow that table, whereas D and trimming were derived from the DNA. Here the sample has fewer than 120,000 clones; about 94% occur a single time. The ten largest clones add up to 2.5% to 3.5% of the sample.

What this sample's time point label stands for: about 28 days (+/-7) after the second vaccine dose. AZD1222 recipients with second doses at about 4 weeks or about 12 weeks were pooled, because spike-specific TCR depth and breadth did not differ between schedules. The vaccinee samples were drawn from two UK trials, COV001 and COV002, one of which was a single-blind randomized controlled phase 2/3 trial testing AZD1222 (ChAdOx1 nCoV-19) in healthy adults. For TCRbeta chain sequencing, PBMC samples were collected from trial participants at day 0 and at day 28 after the second dose. The receptor comes from an adult who received the AZD1222 COVID-19 vaccine. Sequences were derived from peripheral blood, sampled 28 days after the second AZD1222 dose. The chain was built from TRBV7-6 and TRBJ1-3, with 7 middle bases fitting TRBD1. The CDR3 corresponds to CASSHLGQPYSGNTIYF. In nucleotide form, the sequence is TGTGCCAGCAGCCACTTGGGACAGCCTTACTCTGGAAACACCATATATTTT.